This T cell receptor beta chain was retrieved from a study of spatial heterogeneity in lung cancer. Overall study: Averaged across combinations, each unique TCR and UMI pairing appeared more than ten times in raw reads, which were uncorrected.

The sample's time point: sample taken at primary tumor resection. At least ten counts were recorded for this clonotype. Its target is unknown. Study-wide results and limits: In tumors, expanded intratumoral alpha and beta TCR counts tracked mutation counts.

Trimming pared 3 bases from V and 11 bases from J, leaving 13 bases between. The CDR3 runs to 12 residues. Germline V CDR1 and CDR2: LGHNT, FRNRAP. TCRdb re-analysed the 5' RACE reads in MiXCR, keeping a single row per CDR3 protein. This table has about 5,600 distinct CDR3 sequences, roughly 7.7% appearing once. The clonotype comes from a female donor with early-stage non-small cell lung cancer. Sequenced material: lung tumor tissue, taken at surgery. The J gene is TRBJ1-1, the V gene TRBV12-5; D might be TRBD1 (6 bases). CDR3 nucleotide sequence: TGTGCTAGTGGTTTTTCGACAGGATGGGCTTTCTTT. Amino acid sequence: CASGFSTGWAFF.